This is a list of T cell receptor beta chains from one sample in a study of blood T cell repertoires in COVID-19. Clones were read by immunoSEQ multiplex PCR, and TCRdb kept only the in-frame ones, dropping some. The data contain approximately 240,000 clones, under 95% of them singletons. The sample consisted of PBMCs or T cells enriched from blood (not recorded which). The receptors were sampled from a woman aged 18-29 years who had recovered from COVID-19. Both conserved end residues are part of each CDR3. Fields, in order: V gene, D gene, clone size, J gene, CDR3 protein, CDR3 DNA. A D gene is named only where the DNA matches it firmly. Expanded clones are given a class, and other clones once, few, many or no size at all.

v_call: TRBV7-9
d_call: .
clone_size: .
j_call: TRBJ1-1
cdr3_aa: CASSYSRGNTEAFF
cdr3_nt: TGTGCCAGCAGCTATAGCAGAGGCAACACTGAAGCTTTCTTT

v_call: TRBV4-1
d_call: .
clone_size: .
j_call: TRBJ2-2
cdr3_aa: CASTQGGVLSTGELFF
cdr3_nt: TGCGCCAGCACCCAGGGGGGGGTACTATCGACCGGGGAGCTGTTTTTT

v_call: TRBV11-2
d_call: TRBD2
clone_size: .
j_call: TRBJ2-7
cdr3_aa: CASSSLAGEGEQYF
cdr3_nt: TGTGCCAGCAGCTCTCTAGCGGGAGAGGGCGAGCAGTACTTC

v_call: TRBV5-1
d_call: TRBD2
clone_size: .
j_call: TRBJ2-3
cdr3_aa: CASSLGTSGSAADTQYF
cdr3_nt: TGCGCCAGCAGCTTGGGGACTAGCGGGAGTGCCGCAGATACGCAGTATTTT

v_call: TRBV25-1
d_call: TRBD2
clone_size: .
j_call: TRBJ2-7
cdr3_aa: CASRTYPGTTILGYEQYF
cdr3_nt: TGTGCCAGCAGGACCTACCCCGGGACTACCATCCTTGGGTACGAGCAGTACTTC

v_call: TRBV5-1
d_call: .
clone_size: few
j_call: TRBJ1-2
cdr3_aa: CASRPTTENNYGYTF
cdr3_nt: TGCGCCAGCCGCCCTACGACAGAGAACAACTATGGCTACACCTTC

v_call: TRBV4-3
d_call: TRBD1
clone_size: .
j_call: TRBJ2-2
cdr3_aa: CASSPGTGNTGELFF
cdr3_nt: TGCGCCAGCAGCCCCGGGACAGGGAACACCGGGGAGCTGTTTTTT

v_call: TRBV7-2
d_call: TRBD2
clone_size: .
j_call: TRBJ2-3
cdr3_aa: CASSTFGGGATDTQYF
cdr3_nt: TGTGCCAGCAGCACTTTTGGCGGGGGGGCCACAGATACGCAGTATTTT

v_call: TRBV3-1/TRBV3-2
d_call: .
clone_size: .
j_call: TRBJ1-6
cdr3_aa: CASSQVEEGTPLHF
cdr3_nt: TGTGCCAGCAGCCAAGTCGAGGAGGGTACACCCCTCCACTTT

v_call: TRBV9
d_call: TRBD2
clone_size: .
j_call: TRBJ2-2
cdr3_aa: CASSVESSGSGGELFF
cdr3_nt: TGTGCCAGCAGCGTAGAATCTAGCGGGAGTGGGGGGGAGCTGTTTTTT

v_call: TRBV2
d_call: .
clone_size: .
j_call: TRBJ1-2
cdr3_aa: CAGSVGHNYGYTF
cdr3_nt: TGTGCCGGGAGTGTGGGGCATAACTATGGCTACACCTTC

v_call: TRBV10-3
d_call: .
clone_size: .
j_call: TRBJ1-5
cdr3_aa: CAISESLQGYQPQHF
cdr3_nt: TGTGCCATCAGTGAGTCCTTACAGGGCTATCAGCCCCAGCATTTT

v_call: TRBV9
d_call: TRBD2
clone_size: .
j_call: TRBJ2-3
cdr3_aa: CASSPGQGTSGGLDTQYF
cdr3_nt: TGTGCCAGCAGCCCAGGACAAGGGACTAGCGGGGGTTTAGATACGCAGTATTTT

v_call: TRBV5-4
d_call: TRBD1
clone_size: .
j_call: TRBJ2-6
cdr3_aa: CASSSTTGTGGSGANVLTF
cdr3_nt: TGTGCCAGCAGCTCGACCACCGGGACAGGTGGCTCTGGGGCCAACGTCCTGACTTTC

v_call: TRBV28
d_call: .
clone_size: .
j_call: TRBJ1-2
cdr3_aa: CASTSGQYYGYTF
cdr3_nt: TGTGCCAGCACCTCCGGACAGTACTATGGCTACACCTTC

v_call: TRBV7-6
d_call: TRBD1
clone_size: once
j_call: TRBJ1-5
cdr3_aa: CASSSGQGVQNQPQHF
cdr3_nt: TGTGCCAGCAGCTCGGGACAGGGGGTCCAAAATCAGCCCCAGCATTTT

v_call: TRBV28
d_call: .
clone_size: once
j_call: TRBJ1-3
cdr3_aa: CASSREDSSGNTIYF
cdr3_nt: TGTGCCAGCAGCCGTGAGGACAGCTCTGGAAACACCATATATTTT

v_call: TRBV29-1
d_call: TRBD2
clone_size: .
j_call: TRBJ2-3
cdr3_aa: CSAVPGLAGTDTQYF
cdr3_nt: TGCAGCGCCGTCCCGGGACTAGCGGGCACAGATACGCAGTATTTT

v_call: TRBV9
d_call: .
clone_size: .
j_call: TRBJ2-1
cdr3_aa: CASSVGSGAWDEQFF
cdr3_nt: TGTGCCAGCAGCGTTGGTAGCGGAGCCTGGGATGAGCAGTTCTTC

v_call: TRBV19
d_call: .
clone_size: .
j_call: TRBJ1-3
cdr3_aa: CASSIQGFSGNTIYF
cdr3_nt: TGTGCCAGTAGTATACAGGGGTTCTCTGGAAACACCATATATTTT

v_call: TRBV10-3
d_call: .
clone_size: .
j_call: TRBJ2-1
cdr3_aa: CAISDMTAYNEQFF
cdr3_nt: TGTGCCATCAGTGACATGACAGCCTACAATGAGCAGTTCTTC

v_call: TRBV15
d_call: TRBD1
clone_size: .
j_call: TRBJ1-6
cdr3_aa: CATRAAGTGSQSPLHF
cdr3_nt: TGTGCCACCAGAGCCGCCGGGACAGGGTCTCAATCACCCCTCCACTTT

v_call: TRBV7-3
d_call: TRBD2
clone_size: .
j_call: TRBJ2-3
cdr3_aa: CASSLGTRVDTQYF
cdr3_nt: TGTGCCAGCAGCTTAGGGACTAGGGTGGATACGCAGTATTTT

v_call: TRBV12-3/TRBV12-4
d_call: .
clone_size: .
j_call: TRBJ1-1
cdr3_aa: CASRRVLGTEAFF
cdr3_nt: TGTGCCAGCCGGAGGGTCCTGGGGACTGAAGCTTTCTTT

v_call: TRBV15
d_call: TRBD2
clone_size: .
j_call: TRBJ2-3
cdr3_aa: CATSRGTSGELDTQYF
cdr3_nt: TGTGCCACCAGCAGGGGGACTAGCGGGGAATTGGATACGCAGTATTTT

v_call: TRBV28
d_call: TRBD2
clone_size: .
j_call: TRBJ2-7
cdr3_aa: CASSSIRLAYTYEQYF
cdr3_nt: TGTGCCAGCAGTTCGATTCGACTAGCGTATACCTACGAGCAGTACTTC

v_call: TRBV11-2
d_call: .
clone_size: .
j_call: TRBJ2-2
cdr3_aa: CASSFSGGIGELFF
cdr3_nt: TGTGCCAGCAGCTTTTCAGGGGGGATCGGGGAGCTGTTTTTT

v_call: TRBV6-2/TRBV6-3
d_call: .
clone_size: .
j_call: TRBJ1-5
cdr3_aa: CASSGTRQPQHF
cdr3_nt: TGTGCCAGCAGCGGGACTCGTCAGCCCCAGCATTTT

v_call: TRBV5-1
d_call: .
clone_size: once
j_call: TRBJ1-4
cdr3_aa: CASSSYGRNEKLFF
cdr3_nt: TGCGCCAGCAGCTCCTACGGTAGAAATGAAAAACTGTTTTTT

v_call: TRBV10-3
d_call: TRBD1
clone_size: few
j_call: TRBJ1-2
cdr3_aa: CAISESDRGSYGYTF
cdr3_nt: TGTGCCATCAGTGAGTCGGACAGGGGTTCCTATGGCTACACCTTC

v_call: TRBV2
d_call: TRBD1
clone_size: .
j_call: TRBJ1-2
cdr3_aa: CASSDVNSLGQAKLGGYTF
cdr3_nt: TGTGCCAGCAGTGACGTTAACTCCCTCGGACAGGCGAAACTGGGTGGCTACACCTTC

v_call: TRBV7-9
d_call: .
clone_size: many
j_call: TRBJ2-5
cdr3_aa: CASSFWDKEETQYF
cdr3_nt: TGTGCCAGCAGCTTTTGGGACAAGGAAGAGACCCAGTACTTC

v_call: TRBV7-9
d_call: .
clone_size: once
j_call: TRBJ1-2
cdr3_aa: CASANRRDHGYTF
cdr3_nt: TGTGCCAGCGCCAATCGGAGGGATCATGGCTACACCTTC

v_call: TRBV28
d_call: TRBD1
clone_size: .
j_call: TRBJ1-5
cdr3_aa: CASSGQVQGQPQHF
cdr3_nt: TGTGCCAGCAGCGGACAGGTACAGGGCCAGCCCCAGCATTTT

v_call: TRBV7-2
d_call: .
clone_size: once
j_call: TRBJ2-2
cdr3_aa: CASSPTGHGGELFF
cdr3_nt: TGTGCCAGCAGCCCAACAGGGCATGGCGGGGAGCTGTTTTTT

v_call: TRBV7-3
d_call: TRBD2
clone_size: .
j_call: TRBJ2-7
cdr3_aa: CASSPVAGGSYEQYF
cdr3_nt: TGTGCCAGCAGCCCAGTGGCGGGAGGCTCCTACGAGCAGTACTTC

v_call: TRBV3-1/TRBV3-2
d_call: .
clone_size: few
j_call: TRBJ2-2
cdr3_aa: CASSQGPTGNTGELFF
cdr3_nt: TGTGCCAGCAGCCAAGGGCCTACAGGGAACACCGGGGAGCTGTTTTTT

v_call: TRBV4-2
d_call: TRBD2
clone_size: .
j_call: TRBJ2-1
cdr3_aa: CASSHNAAGVNEQFF
cdr3_nt: TGTGCCAGCAGCCACAACGCAGCGGGGGTAAATGAGCAGTTCTTC

v_call: TRBV7-9
d_call: TRBD2
clone_size: .
j_call: TRBJ2-5
cdr3_aa: CASSGGGWYETQYF
cdr3_nt: TGTGCCAGCAGCGGCGGGGGGTGGTATGAGACCCAGTACTTC

v_call: TRBV27
d_call: .
clone_size: once
j_call: TRBJ2-1
cdr3_aa: CASSPWGEAYNEQFF
cdr3_nt: TGTGCCAGCAGCCCTTGGGGGGAGGCCTACAATGAGCAGTTCTTC

v_call: TRBV6-1
d_call: .
clone_size: once
j_call: TRBJ2-5
cdr3_aa: CASSEIPGWGRETQYF
cdr3_nt: TGTGCCAGCAGTGAAATTCCAGGGTGGGGCCGTGAGACCCAGTACTTC

v_call: TRBV11-2
d_call: .
clone_size: .
j_call: TRBJ2-1
cdr3_aa: CASSSQRGGTYNEQFF
cdr3_nt: TGTGCCAGCAGCTCCCAGAGGGGGGGGACCTACAATGAGCAGTTCTTC

v_call: TRBV28
d_call: .
clone_size: .
j_call: TRBJ2-7
cdr3_aa: CASSRQDYEQYF
cdr3_nt: TGTGCCAGCAGTCGACAGGACTACGAGCAGTACTTC

v_call: TRBV24-1
d_call: .
clone_size: .
j_call: TRBJ2-2
cdr3_aa: CASKASLQGDTGELFF
cdr3_nt: TGTGCCTCCAAAGCGTCACTTCAGGGTGACACCGGGGAGCTGTTTTTT

v_call: TRBV4-3
d_call: .
clone_size: .
j_call: TRBJ1-2
cdr3_aa: CASSQDLAPRYGYTF
cdr3_nt: TGCGCCAGCAGCCAAGATCTGGCCCCGAGGTATGGCTACACCTTC

v_call: TRBV7-9
d_call: TRBD1
clone_size: few
j_call: TRBJ2-3
cdr3_aa: CASDAGTGEADTQYF
cdr3_nt: TGTGCCAGCGACGCGGGGACAGGGGAGGCAGATACGCAGTATTTT

v_call: TRBV7-3
d_call: .
clone_size: .
j_call: TRBJ1-6
cdr3_aa: CASSPNRDSPLHF
cdr3_nt: TGTGCCAGCAGCCCCAACAGGGACTCACCCCTCCACTTT

v_call: TRBV28
d_call: TRBD2
clone_size: few
j_call: TRBJ2-3
cdr3_aa: CASSSPYLLAGDTDTQYF
cdr3_nt: TGTGCCAGCAGTTCGCCTTACTTACTAGCGGGAGACACAGATACGCAGTATTTT